This passage covers 14 T cell receptor beta chains from one sample sequenced in a study of blood T cell repertoires in COVID-19 (dated by TCRdb to the early 2020s). Library prep was done by the immunoSEQ multiplex PCR assay. TCRdb stores this immuneACCESS table with in-frame sequences only. Part of the clones is absent; in the studies checked, under half of the shortfall reflects unresolved V genes, and no reason is known for the rest. The sample table records a few hundred thousand clones; around 90% of these occur just once. The biggest ten clones account for roughly 2.2% of the sample. Sequencing was carried out using peripheral blood. These receptors originate from a woman in her sixties with COVID-19, enrolled during active disease.

The chain recombines TRBV19 with TRBJ2-1; 7 nucleotides line up with TRBD1. CDR1 and CDR2 from the germline V gene are LNHDA and SQIVND (reference sequence). The CDR3 spans 13 residues. J lost 6 bases, V lost 3 bases, and 2 bases had no gene match. The CDR3 DNA is TGTGCCAGTAGTATGCCAGGGGGCAATGAGCAGTTCTTC. Translation gives CASSMPGGNEQFF.

The sample holds one count of this clone. The gene calls are TRBV4-3 and TRBJ2-1; 9 nucleotides line up with TRBD2. Trimming at V came to 0 bases and at J to 4 bases, leaving 7 bases not matched to a gene. Germline CDR1 is LGHNA and CDR2 is YSLEER. This CDR3 has 17 amino acids. The CDR3 bases are TGCGCCAGCAGCCAAGATCGCGGGGGGGCGGGTTACAATGAGCAGTTCTTC. Translated: CASSQDRGGAGYNEQFF.

V usage is TRBV5-4 and J usage is TRBJ1-2; D might be TRBD1 (6 bases). This CDR3 contains 14 residues. Germline loops: CDR1 SGHNT, CDR2 YYREEE (reference sequence). Trimming removed 5 bases at V and 8 bases at J, with 19 bases between. The CDR3 DNA reads TGTGCCAGCAGACCCGGGGGGCGCATGGGGGGCTACACCTTC. Its protein is CASRPGGRMGGYTF.

The chain combines TRBV27 with TRBJ2-3; D is perhaps TRBD2 (6 bases). This CDR3 is 12 amino acids long. Germline CDR1 is MNHEY and CDR2 is SMNVEV (reference sequence). The CDR3 coding sequence is TGTGTCGTCGGGGGAAGCACAGATACGCAGTATTTT. Translating it yields CVVGGSTDTQYF.

The chain carries TRBV7-8 and TRBJ1-2; no definite D call. Trimming pared 5 bases from V and 4 bases from J, leaving 17 bases between. This CDR3 is 15 amino acids long. Germline-derived CDR1 and CDR2 are SGHVS and FQNEAQ. CDR3 protein: CASSPTSRGGYGYTF. The CDR3 DNA sequence: TGTGCCAGCAGCCCAACCTCCCGGGGTGGCTATGGCTACACCTTC.

This chain uses TRBV5-1 with TRBJ1-1; D call uncertain. Trimming pared 0 bases from V and 6 bases from J, leaving 12 bases between. The V gene's germline CDR1 is SGHRS and CDR2 YFSETQ. The CDR3 sequence is 14 residues long. The CDR3 protein is CASSLVGPQPEAFF. The CDR3 DNA sequence: TGCGCCAGCAGCTTGGTTGGGCCGCAGCCTGAAGCTTTCTTT. Drawing the rest from reference TRBV5-1 and TRBJ1-1, the complete variable domain is KAGVTQTPRYLIKTRGQQVTLSCSPISGHRSVSWYQQTPGQGLQFLFEYFSETQRNKGNFPGRFSGRQFSNSRSEMNVSTLELGDSALYLCASSLVGPQPEAFFGQGTRLTVV.

The V and J genes are TRBV5-5 and TRBJ1-1; tentative D call: TRBD1 (6 bases). The germline CDR1 and CDR2 sequences are SGHKS and YYEKEE (reference sequence). V shed 5 bases and J shed 0 bases, with 17 bases lying between them. The CDR3 has 16 amino acids. The CDR3 DNA is TGTGCCAGCAGATACTCATCAGGGGTCATGAACACTGAAGCTTTCTTT. This sequence encodes CASRYSSGVMNTEAFF.

This rearrangement joins TRBV7-2 to TRBJ2-5; 9 nucleotides agree with TRBD2. Germline lookup yields CDR1 SGHTA and CDR2 FQGNSA. The CDR3 loop spans 15 amino acids. V lost 0 bases to trimming and J lost 5 bases; unmatched junction nucleotides: 4. Here the CDR3 reads CASSLASGGWETQYF. In DNA form, the CDR3 reads TGTGCCAGCAGCTTAGCTAGCGGGGGTTGGGAGACCCAGTACTTC.

In nucleotides, the CDR3 is TGTGCCAGCTCTCCCGGGAGGGGGCCCGGAAACACCATATATTTT. It codes for CASSPGRGPGNTIYF. The rearrangement links TRBV18 to TRBJ1-3; the match to TRBD1 covers 7 bases. The CDR3 covers 15 residues. The germline CDR1 and CDR2 sequences are KGHSH and LQKENI. The ends lost 6 bases at V and 4 bases at J; junction bases unmatched: 9.

The chain carries TRBV5-4 and TRBJ2-5, with TRBD1 matching over 9 bases. The CDR3 extends over 18 amino acids. V was pared by 4 bases and J by 4 bases, with 17 bases of the junction left unmatched. Germline assignment: CDR1 SGHNT and CDR2 YYREEE (reference sequence). The CDR3, as DNA: TGTGCCAGCAGCCCGAGAAAAGGGACAGGGTGGATCGGAGAGACCCAGTACTTC. Translated, it gives CASSPRKGTGWIGETQYF.

The table lists this clone with a few counts. CDR3 in amino acids: CASSPPVYRPNEKLFF. CDR3 DNA: TGTGCCAGCTCACCACCGGTGTACAGACCGAATGAAAAACTGTTTTTT. The chain combines TRBV18 with TRBJ1-4, with D uncertain. The germline CDR1 and CDR2 sequences are KGHSH and LQKENI. Deletions cut 0 bases from V and 5 bases from J, with 13 bases between. The CDR3 runs to 16 residues.

The chain is built from TRBV19 and TRBJ1-1; no clear D. Germline CDR1 and CDR2: LNHDA and SQIVND (reference sequence). This CDR3 is 15 amino acids long. V was shortened by 0 bases and J by 5 bases, with 13 bases between the two germline ends. The DNA for the CDR3 is TGTGCCAGTAGTATAGATCGGGTAAGTCGAACTGAAGCTTTCTTT. It specifies CASSIDRVSRTEAFF.

The CDR3: CATIGFRGCQETQYF. The DNA of the CDR3 is TGTGCCACCATTGGTTTCAGGGGGTGCCAAGAGACCCAGTACTTC. The chain links TRBV24-1 to TRBJ2-5; 7 bases match TRBD1. Germline-derived CDR1 and CDR2 are KGHDR and SFDVKD. J was trimmed by 1 base and V by 8 bases; bases with no gene match: 9. This CDR3 is built from 15 residues.

This rearrangement joins TRBV29-1 to TRBJ1-6; 9 positions match TRBD1. CDR1 SQVTM and CDR2 ANQGSEA come from the germline V gene. J was trimmed by 6 bases and V by 6 bases; bases with no gene match: 3. The CDR3 covers 13 residues. CDR3 DNA sequence: TGCAGCGTGACAGGGGGTCCTAATTCACCCCTCCACTTT. This translates into CSVTGGPNSPLHF. Filled out from reference TRBV29-1 and TRBJ1-6, the complete variable domain reads SAVISQKPSRDICQRGTSLTIQCQVDSQVTMMFWYRQQPGQSLTLIATANQGSEATYESGFVIDKFPISRPNLTFSTLTVSNMSPEDSSIYLCSVTGGPNSPLHFGNGTRLTVT.